This entry features one TCR beta chain sequence. Its antigen remains unidentified. This specimen belongs to a study of radiation and T cells in renal cell carcinoma. Study as a whole: Nephrectomy followed 15 Gy stereotactic body radiation by 4 weeks.

Per the germline V gene, CDR1 is SGHAT and CDR2 is FQNNGV. The CDR3 is made up of 13 amino acids. The V end lost 2 bases, the J end lost 3 bases, and 8 bases lay between the germline ends. Time point here: baseline pretreatment blood. Treatment here: 15 Gy SBRT to primary tumor, nephrectomy 4 weeks later. Blood was sampled at baseline, 2 weeks and 4 weeks after SBRT. Findings of the study overall: In blood, top tumor clones expanded by 2 weeks, shrinking by 4. Without pretreatment biopsies, baseline tumor clonotype presence was undetermined.

TCRdb's copy holds only in-frame clones and misses some; the assay was immunoSEQ multiplex PCR. Of 150,000 or so clones listed, 88% are singletons. The genes are TRBV11-2 and TRBJ2-7, with D uncertain. The sequence was collected from a woman in her fifties or sixties with renal cell carcinoma. This specimen was blood, taken from a patient whose treatment included radiotherapy and nephrectomy. CDR3 sequence (DNA): TGTGCCAGCAGCTTAAGGGAAATCTACGAGCAGTACTTC. Residues: CASSLREIYEQYF. Using reference TRBV11-2 and TRBJ2-7 for the parts outside the CDR3, the full variable domain is EAGVAQSPRYKIIEKRQSVAFWCNPISGHATLYWYQQILGQGPKLLIQFQNNGVVDDSQLPKDRFSAERLKGVDSTLKIQPAKLEDSAVYLCASSLREIYEQYFGPGTRLTVT.